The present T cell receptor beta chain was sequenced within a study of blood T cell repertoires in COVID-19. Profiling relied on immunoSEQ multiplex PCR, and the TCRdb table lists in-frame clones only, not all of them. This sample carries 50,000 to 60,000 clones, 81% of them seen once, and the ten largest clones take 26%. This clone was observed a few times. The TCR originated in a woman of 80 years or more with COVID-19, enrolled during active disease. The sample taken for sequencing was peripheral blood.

The chain's CDR3 is CASSVLSVGVTGQPQHF. In DNA form, the CDR3 reads TGTGCCAGCAGTGTTCTTTCGGTCGGGGTTACGGGTCAGCCCCAGCATTTT. The V call is TRBV6-1, the J call TRBJ1-5; D call uncertain. Germline CDR1 MNHNS, CDR2 SASEGT. Trimming pared 4 bases from V and 6 bases from J, leaving 22 bases between. CDR3 length: 17 residues.